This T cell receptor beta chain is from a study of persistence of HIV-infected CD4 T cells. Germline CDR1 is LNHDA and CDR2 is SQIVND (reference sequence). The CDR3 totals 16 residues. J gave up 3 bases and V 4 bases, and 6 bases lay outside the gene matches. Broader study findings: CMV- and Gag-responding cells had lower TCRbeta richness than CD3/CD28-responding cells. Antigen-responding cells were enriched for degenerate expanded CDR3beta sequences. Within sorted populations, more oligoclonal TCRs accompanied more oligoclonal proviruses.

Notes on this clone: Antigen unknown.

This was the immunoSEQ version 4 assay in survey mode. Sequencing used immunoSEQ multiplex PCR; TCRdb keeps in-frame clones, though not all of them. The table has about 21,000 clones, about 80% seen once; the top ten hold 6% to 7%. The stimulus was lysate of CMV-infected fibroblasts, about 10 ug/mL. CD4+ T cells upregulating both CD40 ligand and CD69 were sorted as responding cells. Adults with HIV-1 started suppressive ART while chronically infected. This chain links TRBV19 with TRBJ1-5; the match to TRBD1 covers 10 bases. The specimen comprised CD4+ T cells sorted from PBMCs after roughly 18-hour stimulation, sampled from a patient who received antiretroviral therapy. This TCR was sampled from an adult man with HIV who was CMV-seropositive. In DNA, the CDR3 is TGTGCCAGTAGTACGACTGGACAGGGGGTCAATCAGCCCCAGCATTTT. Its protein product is CASSTTGQGVNQPQHF.